A selection of T cell receptor beta chains follows, all from one sample in a study of vaccination and CD4 T cells after COVID-19. These receptors' antigens are unknown. One entry per CDR3 protein, called by TCRdb with MiXCR from the PCR reads. The repertoire holds around 7,700 distinct CDR3 sequences, less than 80% seen once, with approximately 17% in the top ten. The sample consisted of CD4+ T cells from blood, cultured in vitro. These receptors came from a human donor who had recovered from COVID-19. Each CDR3 is given with its conserved first and last residue. D genes are given only for firm matches. Rows give clone size only sometimes, using once, few, many, or a class for an expanded clone.

DNA: TGTGCCATCAGTCGACAGGCTGTGGTGGACGAGCAGTACTTC; CDR3: CAISRQAVVDEQYF; size: NA; J: TRBJ2-7; V: TRBV10-3; D: NA
DNA: TGTGCCAGCAGCTATCCCGGGACAGGGATCCAGCCCCAGCATTTT; CDR3: CASSYPGTGIQPQHF; size: NA; J: TRBJ1-5; V: TRBV2; D: TRBD1
DNA: TGTGCCAGCAGCTTAGAAACGCCCAACTATGGCTACACCTTC; CDR3: CASSLETPNYGYTF; size: once; J: TRBJ1-2; V: TRBV7-9; D: NA
DNA: TGTGCCAGCAGCTGGACAGGTCAAGAGACCCAGTACTTC; CDR3: CASSWTGQETQYF; size: NA; J: TRBJ2-5; V: TRBV7-3; D: TRBD1
DNA: TGTGCCAGCAGTGAATCTGGGTTCTTCGGGCAGTTCTTC; CDR3: CASSESGFFGQFF; size: NA; J: TRBJ2-1; V: TRBV6-1; D: NA
DNA: TGTGCCAGCAGCATACTACCCCCCGCCGGGACAGGGAGTTCCTACGAGCAGTACTTC; CDR3: CASSILPPAGTGSSYEQYF; size: few; J: TRBJ2-7; V: TRBV7-8; D: TRBD1
DNA: TGTGCCAGCAGCAACCACGGACAGGGGTCCACTGAAGCTTTCTTT; CDR3: CASSNHGQGSTEAFF; size: NA; J: TRBJ1-1; V: TRBV28; D: TRBD1
DNA: TGCAGTGCCCCGTTCAGAGGTCGCTATGGCTACACCTTC; CDR3: CSAPFRGRYGYTF; size: few; J: TRBJ1-2; V: TRBV20-1; D: NA
DNA: TGTGCCAGTAGTCGGACAGGACTTAACTCTGGAAACACCATATATTTT; CDR3: CASSRTGLNSGNTIYF; size: few; J: TRBJ1-3; V: TRBV19; D: TRBD1
DNA: TGTGCCACCAGTGATTTGGCCGGCTACACCTTC; CDR3: CATSDLAGYTF; size: once; J: TRBJ1-2; V: TRBV24-1; D: NA
DNA: TGCAGCGCCCAGGGTTTGTACTACGAGCAGTACTTC; CDR3: CSAQGLYYEQYF; size: NA; J: TRBJ2-7; V: TRBV29-1; D: NA
DNA: TGCAGTGCTAGAGATCCGCAGAGGGGCCGGGCTAACTATGGCTACACCTTC; CDR3: CSARDPQRGRANYGYTF; size: few; J: TRBJ1-2; V: TRBV20-1; D: NA
DNA: TGCAGTGCTACCCCCGGGGGGGTGCTTGGGGCACCCCTCCACTTT; CDR3: CSATPGGVLGAPLHF; size: NA; J: TRBJ1-6; V: TRBV20-1; D: NA
DNA: TGTGCCAGCAGCCGTAAGACTAGCGGGGGGGCTCCAGATACGCAGTATTTT; CDR3: CASSRKTSGGAPDTQYF; size: NA; J: TRBJ2-3; V: TRBV3-1; D: TRBD2
DNA: TGTGCCAGCAGTGAATCGGGTATCGGCTACACCTTC; CDR3: CASSESGIGYTF; size: NA; J: TRBJ1-2; V: TRBV2; D: NA
DNA: TGTGCCAGCAGCTTAAGACTAGCGGGACCCAATGAGCAGTTCTTC; CDR3: CASSLRLAGPNEQFF; size: NA; J: TRBJ2-1; V: TRBV7-2; D: TRBD2
DNA: TGTGCCAGCAGTTCGTCGGGGGACAGACCAAATGAAAAACTGTTTTTT; CDR3: CASSSSGDRPNEKLFF; size: once; J: TRBJ1-4; V: TRBV6-5; D: TRBD1
DNA: TGCGCCAGCAGCTTGGGTACAGGGCTCGGGCAGCCCCAGCATTTT; CDR3: CASSLGTGLGQPQHF; size: NA; J: TRBJ1-5; V: TRBV5-1; D: NA
DNA: TGCGCCAGCAGTGTAGTGACAGAGGAACAAGAGACCCAGTACTTC; CDR3: CASSVVTEEQETQYF; size: NA; J: TRBJ2-5; V: TRBV10-1; D: NA
DNA: TGTGCCAGCAGTTACCTGTCGGGTAGGAGCTCCTACGAGCAGTACTTC; CDR3: CASSYLSGRSSYEQYF; size: few; J: TRBJ2-7; V: TRBV6-5; D: NA
DNA: TGTGCTAGTGGTTTGTTAGTGAACACTGAAGCTTTCTTT; CDR3: CASGLLVNTEAFF; size: few; J: TRBJ1-1; V: TRBV12-5; D: NA
DNA: TGTGCCAGCAGTTACTCTCCCTGTGCTTATAATTCACCCCTCCACTTT; CDR3: CASSYSPCAYNSPLHF; size: NA; J: TRBJ1-6; V: TRBV6-5; D: NA
DNA: TGTGCCAGCAGTTTTGTAAGGGACTCCTACGAGCAGTACTTC; CDR3: CASSFVRDSYEQYF; size: NA; J: TRBJ2-7; V: TRBV28; D: NA
DNA: TGTGCCAGCAGTTTTAGCGGTAACCATTCACCCCTCCACTTT; CDR3: CASSFSGNHSPLHF; size: NA; J: TRBJ1-6; V: TRBV12-3/TRBV12-4; D: NA
DNA: TGTGCCAGCAGTGTGTTCCAGACCTACGAGCAGTACTTC; CDR3: CASSVFQTYEQYF; size: NA; J: TRBJ2-7; V: TRBV2; D: NA
DNA: TGTGCCAGCAGCTTCAGGGGGCTGAACACCGGGGAGCTGTTTTTT; CDR3: CASSFRGLNTGELFF; size: NA; J: TRBJ2-2; V: TRBV5-4; D: TRBD1
DNA: TGTGCCAGCAGCCCCGAGGGAGGACCAGTCAACGAGCAGTACTTC; CDR3: CASSPEGGPVNEQYF; size: NA; J: TRBJ2-7; V: TRBV7-9; D: NA
DNA: TGTGCCAGCAGCAGTTACCGGGGACTACTTCAACCGGGGGTCACACCCTATGGCTACACCTTC; CDR3: CASSSYRGLLQPGVTPYGYTF; size: NA; J: TRBJ1-2; V: TRBV14; D: NA
DNA: TGTGCCAGCAGCGCTTCAGGGGTGAGCACAGATACGCAGTATTTT; CDR3: CASSASGVSTDTQYF; size: NA; J: TRBJ2-3; V: TRBV7-9; D: NA
DNA: TGTGCCAGCAGCACGGGACGGACTGAAGCTTTCTTT; CDR3: CASSTGRTEAFF; size: NA; J: TRBJ1-1; V: TRBV7-9; D: NA
DNA: TGTGCCAGCAGCCTGCACGGGGACTACAATGAGCAGTTCTTC; CDR3: CASSLHGDYNEQFF; size: NA; J: TRBJ2-1; V: TRBV11-3; D: NA
DNA: TGCAGTGCCTCCCGGACAGGGAACAATCAGCCCCAGCATTTT; CDR3: CSASRTGNNQPQHF; size: NA; J: TRBJ1-5; V: TRBV20-1; D: TRBD1
DNA: TGCAGTGCTAGAGGGGCCAACTATGGCTACACCTTC; CDR3: CSARGANYGYTF; size: few; J: TRBJ1-2; V: TRBV20-1; D: NA
DNA: TGTGCCAGCAGCCCAGGACAGCCCTACGAGCAGTACTTC; CDR3: CASSPGQPYEQYF; size: NA; J: TRBJ2-7; V: TRBV7-9; D: NA
DNA: TGTGCCAGCTCACCACAAAGGGACGGAGGCACTGAAGCTTTCTTT; CDR3: CASSPQRDGGTEAFF; size: NA; J: TRBJ1-1; V: TRBV18; D: NA
DNA: TGTGCCAGCAGCGGAACAGGGGGTACTGAAGCTTTCTTT; CDR3: CASSGTGGTEAFF; size: few; J: TRBJ1-1; V: TRBV7-3; D: TRBD1
DNA: TGTGCCAGCAGTGAAGCTGGACTACCCCAAGAGACCCAGTACTTC; CDR3: CASSEAGLPQETQYF; size: NA; J: TRBJ2-5; V: TRBV2; D: NA
DNA: TGTGCCAGCAGCCGTGACACCGGGGAGCTGTTTTTT; CDR3: CASSRDTGELFF; size: few; J: TRBJ2-2; V: TRBV7-9; D: NA
DNA: TGTGCCAGCAGCCTGGGCGGAGGGGGCACGGTTGGGAACTATGGCTACACCTTC; CDR3: CASSLGGGGTVGNYGYTF; size: NA; J: TRBJ1-2; V: TRBV5-5; D: TRBD1
DNA: TGTGCCAGCAGTTACGTGGACCGGGCCGCCCGTAACGAGCAGTACTTC; CDR3: CASSYVDRAARNEQYF; size: few; J: TRBJ2-7; V: TRBV6-5; D: NA
DNA: TGTGCCAGTAGTATCTGGGTAACAGGGACTGGGGCCAACGTCCTGACTTTC; CDR3: CASSIWVTGTGANVLTF; size: NA; J: TRBJ2-6; V: TRBV19; D: NA